Listed below are T cell receptor beta chains from one sample, sequenced in a study of cytotoxic CD8 clonotypes in ibrutinib-treated CLL. Generated by immunoSEQ multiplex PCR, the TCRdb table keeps only in-frame clones and is missing some. This sample has 130,000 to 150,000 clones, with around three quarters found just once. This specimen was PBMCs, taken after 12 months of ibrutinib treatment. Source of these receptors: a human donor with chronic lymphocytic leukemia. CDR3s include the opening cysteine and the closing phenylalanine or tryptophan. The D gene is left open where the match is weak. Some rows mark clone size as missing; the rest say once, few, many or name a class of expanded clone.

>-|TRBJ1-1|few|TRBV4-3
TGCGCCAGCAGCCAGATTCAGGGGTTCACTGAAGCTTTCTTT
CASSQIQGFTEAFF
>TRBD2|TRBJ2-7|-|TRBV4-1
TGCGCCAGCAGCCAAGAAGGACTAGCGGGAGTCTACGAGCAGTACTTC
CASSQEGLAGVYEQYF
>TRBD2|TRBJ2-1|-|TRBV10-3
TGTGCCATCAGCGGCGGACTAGGTCGGGGTGAGCAGTTCTTC
CAISGGLGRGEQFF
>-|TRBJ1-2|-|TRBV7-9
TGTGCCAGCAGCTTAGGGTGGGGCTACACCTTC
CASSLGWGYTF
>TRBD1|TRBJ2-7|-|TRBV6-5
TGTGCCAGCAGTTTCCGACAGGGGGCCTACGAGCAGTACTTC
CASSFRQGAYEQYF
>TRBD2|TRBJ2-3|-|TRBV6-1
TGTGCCAGCAGTGCGGCTAGCGGAGCGAATACGCAGTATTTT
CASSAASGANTQYF
>-|TRBJ2-2|-|TRBV7-3
TGTGCCAGCAGTTTTGACAGAGTCACCGGGGAGCTGTTTTTT
CASSFDRVTGELFF
>TRBD2|TRBJ2-1|-|TRBV29-1
TGCAGCGTTGCTATTTGGGGACTAGCGGGAAAAAATGAGCAGTTCTTC
CSVAIWGLAGKNEQFF
>TRBD1|TRBJ2-7|-|TRBV5-6
TGTGCCAGCAGCTTGGACGGGGACAGGAGACTATACGAGCAGTACTTC
CASSLDGDRRLYEQYF
>-|TRBJ2-7|-|TRBV7-2
TGTGCCAGCAGCTTTGAGGGAGGAGTCTACGAGCAGTACTTC
CASSFEGGVYEQYF
>TRBD1|TRBJ2-7|-|TRBV4-2
TGTGCCAGCAGCCAAGAGGCGGGGACAGGGCCTGTGCAGCAGTACTTC
CASSQEAGTGPVQQYF
>-|TRBJ2-1|-|TRBV2
TGTGCCAGCAGTGGTCAGGGTATACACTACAATGAGCAGTTCTTC
CASSGQGIHYNEQFF
>-|TRBJ1-4|-|TRBV6-6
TGTGCCAGCACCCAAGGGTCACCGAATTCTGAAAAACTGTTTTTT
CASTQGSPNSEKLFF
>-|TRBJ1-2|many|TRBV28
TGTGCCAGCAGTTTAGCCAGGGTCGGCTATGGCTACACCTTC
CASSLARVGYGYTF
>TRBD2|TRBJ2-1|once|TRBV5-6
TGTGCCACCTTGTCGGGACTAGCGGGAAATGAGCAGTTCTTC
CATLSGLAGNEQFF
>TRBD2|TRBJ2-1|-|TRBV7-9
TGTGCCAGCAGCTTAGGACTAGCGGGAGAGCAGTTCTTC
CASSLGLAGEQFF
>TRBD2|TRBJ2-1|-|TRBV10-3
TGTGCCATCAGTGAATATAGCGGGGGGTACAATGAGCAGTTCTTC
CAISEYSGGYNEQFF
>-|TRBJ2-6|-|TRBV11-3
TGTGCCAGCAGCTTATCTGGCGGGGCTTCTGGGGCCAACGTCCTGACTTTC
CASSLSGGASGANVLTF
>-|TRBJ2-7|-|TRBV5-4
TGTGCCAGCAGCCAAGACGGGGGATCATTTACGACCTACGAGCAGTACTTC
CASSQDGGSFTTYEQYF